This entry describes one T cell receptor beta chain. This sample's TCRbeta library carried unique molecular identifier barcodes. TCRdb reanalysed the PCR reads using MiXCR and keeps one entry per CDR3 protein. The data show 200,000 to 250,000 distinct CDR3 sequences, around 12% seen once. The source of the sample is a study of T-cell reconstitution after alpha-beta-depleted transplantation in children. In germline, CDR1 is SGDLS, CDR2 YYNGEE. This CDR3 has 15 amino acids. V lost 0 bases and J 2 bases, leaving 11 bases between the germline ends. The sequence came from a human donor who donated a stem cell graft to a child with acute lymphoblastic leukemia. The chain joins TRBV9 to TRBJ1-2; D possibly corresponds to TRBD1 (5 bases). Specimen: PBMCs from the stem cell graft donor, collected from the stem cell graft. The CDR3 coding sequence is TGTGCCAGCAGCGTAGGGGGGGGAACGAACTATGGCTACACCTTC. As protein: CASSVGGGTNYGYTF.